Detailed here is one T cell receptor beta chain. The method was immunoSEQ multiplex PCR; TCRdb's version includes in-frame clones alone and lacks a portion of them. The table shows 2 million to 2.5 million clones, with 85% to 95% occurring only once. Germline values: CDR1 GTSNPN, CDR2 SVGIG (reference sequence). The CDR3 has 15 amino acids. Trimming removed 0 bases from V and 2 bases from J; junction bases left unmatched: 2. The data derive from a study of shared clonotypes between healthy human individuals. Terminally differentiated effector memory CD45RA+ cells were excluded from the naive CD8 cells, which were CD45RO-negative and positively selected for CCR7.

Sequenced: naive CD8+ T cells from PBMCs. The clonotype was recovered from a man aged 18 to 29 in good health. Some clones in this sample may be carry-over from other donors' samples. The chain carries TRBV30 and TRBJ2-1, with 9 bases fitting TRBD2. The CDR3 DNA sequence: TGTGCCTGGAGTGTGACTAGCGGTACCTACAATGAGCAGTTCTTC. Amino acids: CAWSVTSGTYNEQFF.